One sample yielded the 23 T cell receptor beta chains listed below, sequenced in a study of T cell responses to AZD1222 COVID-19 vaccine. Some clones are missing from TCRdb's copy, which holds only in-frame ones; the method was immunoSEQ multiplex PCR. Of 120,000 to 150,000 clones listed, around 89% are singletons. Sequencing used peripheral blood, obtained on day 0 of AZD1222 vaccination. The receptor set was obtained from an adult in good health.

The rearrangement links TRBV29-1 to TRBJ2-3, with no clear D. Germline V gene sequence: CDR1 SQVTM, CDR2 ANQGSEA. CDR3 length: 12 amino acids. Trimming left V 7 bases short and J 2 bases short, with 10 bases between. CDR3 in amino acids: CSGHRDTDTQYF. CDR3 coding DNA: TGCAGCGGTCACAGAGACACAGATACGCAGTATTTT.

The rearrangement joins TRBV5-8 to TRBJ2-7; TRBD1 aligns across 7 bases. Germline CDR1 SGHTS, CDR2 YDEGEE. The CDR3 runs to 14 residues. Trimming at V came to 2 bases and at J to 6 bases, leaving 8 bases not matched to a gene. The CDR3 coding sequence is TGTGCCAGCAGCTTAAGGGACAGACGTACCGAGCAGTACTTC. Amino acid sequence: CASSLRDRRTEQYF.

Written as DNA, the CDR3 is TGTGCCAGCAGCGACAGGGACGATACGCAGTATTTT. Protein sequence: CASSDRDDTQYF. This rearrangement joins TRBV2 to TRBJ2-3; 7 bases fit TRBD1. CDR3 length equals 12 residues. Germline V CDR1 and CDR2: SNHLY, FYNNEI. V shed 6 bases, J shed 6 bases, and the junction held 3 bases outside the gene matches.

The chain is built from TRBV5-4 and TRBJ2-5; 10 nucleotides line up with TRBD1. The germline gives CDR1 SGHNT, CDR2 YYREEE (reference sequence). This CDR3 contains 14 residues. J was trimmed by 5 bases and V by 4 bases; bases with no gene match: 5. CDR3 sequence (DNA): TGTGCCAGCAGCAAGACAGGGGGCGGGGAGACCCAGTACTTC. It translates to CASSKTGGGETQYF.

This chain links TRBV2 with TRBJ2-2, with 11 positions matching TRBD1. The CDR3 is 16 amino acids. With 4 bases clipped from V and 5 bases from J, the junction kept 6 bases outside the gene matches. CDR1 and CDR2 (germline): SNHLY, FYNNEI. CDR3 amino acids: CASSARDRGRTGELFF. The CDR3 DNA reads TGTGCCAGCAGTGCCCGGGACAGGGGGAGAACCGGGGAGCTGTTTTTT.

The V gene is TRBV25-1, the J gene TRBJ1-2, with D maybe TRBD1 (5 bases). The CDR3 runs 13 residues. The V end lost 8 bases, the J end lost 4 bases, and 14 bases lay between the germline ends. CDR1 is MGHDK, CDR2 SYGVNS, per germline. In nucleotides, the CDR3 is TGTGCCAGCGGGGACCATGGTTTCTATGGCTACACCTTC. Residues: CASGDHGFYGYTF.

This clone was seen only a few times. This chain joins TRBV6-5 and TRBJ1-2, with D tentatively TRBD1 (5 bases). V lost 10 bases, J lost 4 bases, and 19 bases lay in between. The CDR3 spans 14 residues. Germline CDR1 MNHEY, CDR2 SVGAGI. The CDR3 region has the DNA TGTGCCACCCGGGGCGGGTCAAGGGGCTATGGCTACACCTTC. It encodes CATRGGSRGYGYTF.

The chain employs TRBV2 and TRBJ2-3; 10 bases align to TRBD2. V dropped 2 bases and J dropped 7; count of bases not matched to a gene: 6. The CDR3 totals 15 residues. Germline assignment: CDR1 SNHLY and CDR2 FYNNEI. CDR3 region: CASSEKLAGENTQYF. The CDR3 bases are TGTGCCAGCAGTGAAAAGCTAGCGGGAGAAAATACGCAGTATTTT. The whole variable domain, remainder taken from reference TRBV2 and TRBJ2-3, is EPEVTQTPSHQVTQMGQEVILRCVPISNHLYFYWYRQILGQKVEFLVSFYNNEISEKSEIFDDQFSVERPDGSNFTLKIRSTKLEDSAMYFCASSEKLAGENTQYFGPGTRLTVL.

This chain connects TRBV27 to TRBJ2-1; D gene uncertain. Looked up from germline, CDR1 is MNHEY and CDR2 is SMNVEV (reference sequence). The germline V and J ends were trimmed by 3 bases and 9 bases, with 24 bases remaining between them. The CDR3 runs to 17 residues. CDR3 nucleotides: TGTGCCAGCAGTTTCCGCCATGTCGCCGGGTCTCCCGCTGAGCAGTTCTTC. Its translation is CASSFRHVAGSPAEQFF.

With respect to this clone: Other DNA sequences in the sample encode the same CDR3. This chain connects TRBV7-2 to TRBJ2-2, with D maybe TRBD2 (7 bases). The V and J ends lost 5 bases and 7 bases respectively, with 29 bases between them. The CDR3 is made up of 19 amino acids. From germline, CDR1 is SGHTA and CDR2 FQGNSA. Written as DNA, the CDR3 is TGTGCCAGCAGCCCAATGCGGGGGCGGCCCGGGGGAAGGGTCGGGGAGCTGTTTTTT. Translated: CASSPMRGRPGGRVGELFF.

The chain's CDR3 is CASSQTGRSPLHF. CDR3 nucleotides: TGTGCCAGCAGTCAGACAGGGCGCTCACCCCTCCACTTT. The chain is built from TRBV11-2 and TRBJ1-6; 7 nucleotides align to TRBD1. Germline lookup yields CDR1 SGHAT and CDR2 FQNNGV. With V trimmed by 6 bases and J by 10 bases, 6 bases remained unmatched. This CDR3 spans 13 amino acids.

V gene TRBV11-3 combines with J gene TRBJ1-3; 9 bases align to TRBD1. CDR3 size: 14 residues. Trimming at V came to 5 bases and at J to 6 bases, leaving 5 bases not matched to a gene. Germline V gene lookup returns CDR1 SGHNT and CDR2 YENEEA. The CDR3 loop is CASSPQGAINTIYF. For the CDR3, the DNA is TGTGCCAGCAGCCCACAGGGGGCTATAAACACCATATATTTT.

The CDR3 loop reads CASSVGHSVTDTQYF. The CDR3 bases are TGTGCCAGCAGCGTAGGTCACAGCGTCACAGATACGCAGTATTTT. The chain links TRBV9 to TRBJ2-3; no firm D call. The V gene lost 0 bases and the J gene lost 2 bases, with 10 bases spanning the gap. Germline V gene lookup returns CDR1 SGDLS and CDR2 YYNGEE. The CDR3 contains 15 residues.

In this sample, this clone turned up once. The V call is TRBV7-8, the J call TRBJ2-7; D gene uncertain. The CDR3 is 12 amino acids. The germline gives CDR1 SGHVS, CDR2 FQNEAQ. V lost 3 bases to trimming and J lost 3 bases, with 6 bases between them. This CDR3 is CASSFSVYEQYF. CDR3 nucleotides: TGTGCCAGCAGCTTCAGCGTCTACGAGCAGTACTTC.

CDR3 residues: CASSQAQLFDEQFF. The CDR3 DNA sequence: TGTGCCAGCAGCCAAGCCCAGCTCTTTGATGAGCAGTTCTTC. The rearrangement uses TRBV3-1 (or the pseudogene TRBV3-2) and TRBJ2-1; D remains unclear. The CDR3 runs 14 residues. Germline-derived CDR1 and CDR2 are LGHDT and YNNKEL (reference sequence). Trimming took 1 base from V and 8 from J, leaving 12 bases between them.

The chain links TRBV15 to TRBJ2-1, with 11 bases matching TRBD2. Germline V CDR1 and CDR2: LNHNV, YYDKDF (reference sequence). After removal of 3 bases from V and 4 bases from J, the junction contained 8 bases not matched to a gene. This CDR3 is built from 17 residues. The CDR3 sequence is CATSSGSLAGGYNEQFF. CDR3 nucleotides: TGTGCCACCAGCAGCGGGAGCCTAGCGGGAGGTTACAATGAGCAGTTCTTC.

This clone came up a few times. V gene TRBV27 combines with J gene TRBJ1-5, with D unclear. Germline V lookup: CDR1 MNHEY, CDR2 SMNVEV (reference sequence). The CDR3 loop spans 13 amino acids. V shed 5 bases and J shed 6 bases, with 11 bases lying between them. CDR3 amino acids: CASSPHRSQPQHF. Written as DNA, the CDR3 is TGTGCCAGCAGTCCTCATCGGAGTCAGCCCCAGCATTTT.

The chain has TRBV28 and TRBJ1-1; D is unresolved. The CDR3 spans 15 residues. V was pared by 6 bases and J by 2 bases, with 16 bases between. Per germline, CDR1 MDHEN and CDR2 SYDVKM. The CDR3 region has the DNA TGTGCCAGCAGCCGCCGAACCACCCGTAACACTGAAGCTTTCTTT. Protein product: CASSRRTTRNTEAFF.

The rearrangement uses TRBV11-2 and TRBJ2-7, with no clear D. Trimming left V 5 bases short and J 0 bases short, with 14 bases between. The V gene's germline CDR1 is SGHAT and CDR2 FQNNGV. CDR3 length: 15 residues. The CDR3 DNA reads TGTGCCAGCAGCCCTCCCCACGGGCCCTCCTACGAGCAGTACTTC. It codes for CASSPPHGPSYEQYF.

The rearrangement links TRBV28 to TRBJ1-6; D unclear. The V end lost 4 bases, the J end lost 4 bases, and 8 bases lay between the germline ends. The CDR3 loop spans 14 amino acids. Germline CDR1 is MDHEN and CDR2 is SYDVKM. The CDR3 is CASSSLLYNSPLHF. CDR3 bases: TGTGCCAGCAGTTCCCTTTTATATAATTCACCCCTCCACTTT.

The chain uses TRBV19 and TRBJ1-2, with D possibly TRBD1 on 5 matching bases. V lost 3 bases and J lost 5, with 16 bases in between. The CDR3 loop spans 15 amino acids. From germline, CDR1 is LNHDA and CDR2 SQIVND (reference sequence). The CDR3 coding sequence is TGTGCCAGTAGTATTCAGGGCCGGGGCGGTTATGGCTACACCTTC. It yields the protein CASSIQGRGGYGYTF.

The chain is built from TRBV7-9 and TRBJ1-6; D unresolved. Looked up from germline, CDR1 is SEHNR and CDR2 is FQNEAQ (reference sequence). V was trimmed by 5 bases and J by 7 bases, leaving 9 bases between them. This CDR3 comprises 13 residues. The CDR3 bases are TGTGCCAGCAGCCCCTGGGTGAATTCACCCCTCCACTTT. Amino acids: CASSPWVNSPLHF.

The V and J genes are TRBV6-2 or TRBV6-3 and TRBJ1-2; a weak D match, TRBD1 (5 bases). Germline CDR1 and CDR2: MNHEY and SVGEGT. V dropped 3 bases and J dropped 4 bases, with 21 bases sitting between them. The CDR3 has 17 amino acids. In DNA, the CDR3 is TGTGCCAGCAGTTATCCCCAGACAGCCTCTCCCATCTATGGCTACACCTTC. Its protein is CASSYPQTASPIYGYTF.